These 5 T cell receptor beta chains were all obtained from the same sample, sequenced in a study of cytomegalovirus exposure and HLA in healthy donors. 13 Jbeta primers and 60 Vbeta primers were used for the PCR. The repertoire was sequenced with immunoSEQ multiplex PCR; TCRdb's copy has only in-frame clones and lacks some. The data show approximately 73,000 clones, less than 75% seen once. Sequencing input: PBMCs. These receptors were obtained from a man aged 25-40 years in good health and CMV-seropositive.

This clone is a singleton in its sample. CDR3 DNA: TGTGCCAGCCGGATTGGGCCTAACACCGGGGAGCTGTTTTTT. Translating gives CASRIGPNTGELFF. V gene TRBV2 combines with J gene TRBJ2-2; the D is unclear. V was shortened by 8 bases and J by 2 bases, with 12 bases between the two germline ends. The CDR3 is made up of 14 amino acids. CDR1 and CDR2 (germline): SNHLY, FYNNEI.

V usage is TRBV7-9 and J usage is TRBJ2-7, with D possibly matching TRBD1 (6 bases). Germline values: CDR1 SEHNR, CDR2 FQNEAQ (reference sequence). The CDR3 contains 15 residues. The V end was cut by 3 bases, the J end by 5 bases, with 17 bases between. In nucleotides, the CDR3 is TGTGCCAGCAGCTTCTGGACAGCACCCCCCCACGAGCAGTACTTC. It codes for CASSFWTAPPHEQYF.

The chain carries TRBV7-6 and TRBJ2-3; D is undetermined. Germline CDR1 and CDR2: SGHVS and FNYEAQ. Trimming stripped 2 bases from V and 1 base from J, with 7 bases between. CDR3 length equals 14 residues. CDR3: CASSLNSRTDTQYF. CDR3 DNA sequence: TGTGCCAGCAGCTTAAACAGTCGCACAGATACGCAGTATTTT.

This clone was counted between two and nine times. This rearrangement joins TRBV10-1 to TRBJ2-1; D call uncertain. This CDR3 has 12 residues. Germline V gene lookup returns CDR1 WNHNN and CDR2 SYGVQD (reference sequence). Trimming took 0 bases from V and 6 from J, leaving 3 bases between them. CDR3 nucleotides: TGCGCCAGCAGTGAGTCGAGCAATGAGCAGTTCTTC. It translates to CASSESSNEQFF.

CDR3 nucleotide sequence: TGCGCCAGCAGCTTGGCCGGGACAGGACTTGAAAAACTGTTTTTT. Translated, it gives CASSLAGTGLEKLFF. The chain is built from TRBV5-1 and TRBJ1-4; 8 nucleotides align to TRBD1. CDR1 is SGHRS, CDR2 YFSETQ, per germline. V lost 0 bases to trimming and J lost 7 bases; unmatched junction nucleotides: 5. The CDR3 is 15 amino acids.